The 7 T cell receptor beta chains in this list originate from one sample, sequenced in a study of T cells after yellow fever vaccination. TCRdb redid the calling of the 5' RACE reads with MiXCR, one entry per CDR3 protein. The sample lists about 550,000 distinct CDR3 sequences, about 19% seen once, with approximately 14% in the top ten. The sample was PBMCs, taken 15 days after the yellow fever booster vaccination. These receptors all stem from a man aged 30 to 45 who received the YFV17D yellow fever vaccine.

This clonotype was observed a handful of times. The chain recombines TRBV2 with TRBJ2-1; 8 bases are shared with TRBD2. The germline V gene has CDR1 SNHLY and CDR2 FYNNEI. J lost 7 bases, V lost 3 bases, and 11 bases had no gene match. The CDR3 has 16 amino acids. The CDR3 reads CASSERKAGEGNEQFF. DNA for the CDR3: TGTGCCAGCAGTGAGAGGAAAGCGGGAGAGGGGAATGAGCAGTTCTTC.

The chain carries TRBV29-1 and TRBJ2-1, with 9 bases that match TRBD1. CDR3 length: 15 amino acids. Germline lookup yields CDR1 SQVTM and CDR2 ANQGSEA. With V trimmed by 6 bases and J by 9 bases, 15 bases remained unmatched. The CDR3 loop reads CSVYRRGTGLSEQFF. In DNA, the CDR3 is TGCAGCGTATATCGCAGGGGGACAGGGCTCTCTGAGCAGTTCTTC.

This clonotype appeared a few times. The chain employs TRBV11-1 and TRBJ2-7; 9 bases are a match to TRBD1. The germline gives CDR1 SGHAT, CDR2 FQDESV (reference sequence). Germline trimming cut 5 bases from V and 0 bases from J; bases unmatched to any gene: 5. CDR3 length: 15 residues. CDR3 sequence (DNA): TGTGCCAGCAGCAGAGGGACAGGGATCTCCTACGAGCAGTACTTC. Translation: CASSRGTGISYEQYF.

This sequence joins TRBV29-1 and TRBJ2-3; D ambiguous. Trimming left V 3 bases short and J 4 bases short, with 8 bases between. The CDR3 extends over 12 amino acids. Germline CDR1 reads SQVTM; CDR2 reads ANQGSEA. CDR3 bases: TGCAGCGTTGACAAGGGTTCAGATACGCAGTATTTT. Its translation is CSVDKGSDTQYF.

This clonotype was seen a few times. This rearrangement joins TRBV10-1 to TRBJ1-2; D not certain. The CDR3 consists of 13 residues. The germline gives CDR1 WNHNN, CDR2 SYGVQD (reference sequence). V was shortened by 2 bases and J by 4 bases, with 8 bases between the two germline ends. This chain's CDR3 is CASSEGKSYGYTF. The CDR3 nucleotides are TGCGCCAGCAGTGAGGGGAAGTCCTATGGCTACACCTTC.

The chain is built from TRBV7-8 and TRBJ2-7, with D uncertain. This CDR3 comprises 12 residues. The germline V gene encodes CDR1 SGHVS and CDR2 FQNEAQ. Trimming took off 1 base at V and 5 bases at J, with 6 bases between the two ends. CDR3 residues: CASSLDTHEQYF. The CDR3 coding sequence is TGTGCCAGCAGCTTAGATACCCACGAGCAGTACTTC.

The chain joins TRBV29-1 to TRBJ2-3; unclear D gene. V was pared by 7 bases and J by 6 bases, with 8 bases between. CDR3 length: 10 residues. CDR1 and CDR2 (germline): SQVTM, ANQGSEA. The CDR3 sequence is CSALGDTQYF. DNA of the CDR3: TGCAGCGCCCTCGGGGATACGCAGTATTTT.